This T cell receptor (beta chain) originates from a study of blood T cell repertoires in COVID-19. Study at large: T cells, B-cell-depleted T cells, or PBMCs provided the cDNA or gDNA that served as material.

The cohort comprised adults aged about 18 to 100 years residing in under 25 US areas. Cohort 3 recovered donors had two negative PCRs, clearance, or symptom resolution. Authors' analysis steps: Amplification of reference gene primers provided the estimated nucleated cell counts. TCRdb keeps only in-frame clones here, not all; method: immunoSEQ multiplex PCR. V, J and clone size are taken as reported in that table, and D and trimming were inferred from the DNA itself. The data show hundreds of thousands of clones, approximately 90% seen once. The CDR3 length is 13 residues. V lost 2 bases and J 0 bases, leaving 5 bases between the germline ends.

This chain uses TRBV12-3 or TRBV12-4 with TRBJ2-7; D is ambiguous. The clonotype comes from a man aged 25 to 40 who had recovered from COVID-19. The specimen was PBMCs or T cells enriched from blood (not recorded which). CDR3 loop: CASSLHSSYEQYF. DNA for the CDR3: TGTGCCAGCAGTTTACATTCCTCCTACGAGCAGTACTTC.